This T cell receptor (beta chain) was recovered during a study of CD8 T cells in ankylosing spondylitis. Study-level results: Disease-associated clones were reportedly significantly overrepresented in matched ankylosing spondylitis synovial fluid. Seemingly distinctive of ankylosing spondylitis blood was a TCR beta motif formed by eight highly homologous variants.

Germline values: CDR1 SGDLS, CDR2 YYNGEE. The CDR3 covers 14 residues. The junction had 6 bases not matched to a gene; V was cut back by 5 bases and J by 4 bases. Construction of TCR beta libraries was performed using quantitative 5'-RACE with molecular barcodes. MiXCR, applied by TCRdb to the 5' RACE reads, yields one record per CDR3 protein. The data contain about 500,000 distinct CDR3 sequences, over 9.5% of them singletons. The sample holds many counts of this clonotype. Its target is not known. The chain uses TRBV9 and TRBJ1-1; 9 nucleotides align to TRBD1. Sequenced: blood, either unsorted or a sorted T cell fraction (not recorded which). This TCR was recovered from a male donor with ankylosing spondylitis. The DNA of the CDR3 is TGTGCCAGCAGATCACAGGGGGCTGGCACTGAAGCTTTCTTT. It yields the protein CASRSQGAGTEAFF.